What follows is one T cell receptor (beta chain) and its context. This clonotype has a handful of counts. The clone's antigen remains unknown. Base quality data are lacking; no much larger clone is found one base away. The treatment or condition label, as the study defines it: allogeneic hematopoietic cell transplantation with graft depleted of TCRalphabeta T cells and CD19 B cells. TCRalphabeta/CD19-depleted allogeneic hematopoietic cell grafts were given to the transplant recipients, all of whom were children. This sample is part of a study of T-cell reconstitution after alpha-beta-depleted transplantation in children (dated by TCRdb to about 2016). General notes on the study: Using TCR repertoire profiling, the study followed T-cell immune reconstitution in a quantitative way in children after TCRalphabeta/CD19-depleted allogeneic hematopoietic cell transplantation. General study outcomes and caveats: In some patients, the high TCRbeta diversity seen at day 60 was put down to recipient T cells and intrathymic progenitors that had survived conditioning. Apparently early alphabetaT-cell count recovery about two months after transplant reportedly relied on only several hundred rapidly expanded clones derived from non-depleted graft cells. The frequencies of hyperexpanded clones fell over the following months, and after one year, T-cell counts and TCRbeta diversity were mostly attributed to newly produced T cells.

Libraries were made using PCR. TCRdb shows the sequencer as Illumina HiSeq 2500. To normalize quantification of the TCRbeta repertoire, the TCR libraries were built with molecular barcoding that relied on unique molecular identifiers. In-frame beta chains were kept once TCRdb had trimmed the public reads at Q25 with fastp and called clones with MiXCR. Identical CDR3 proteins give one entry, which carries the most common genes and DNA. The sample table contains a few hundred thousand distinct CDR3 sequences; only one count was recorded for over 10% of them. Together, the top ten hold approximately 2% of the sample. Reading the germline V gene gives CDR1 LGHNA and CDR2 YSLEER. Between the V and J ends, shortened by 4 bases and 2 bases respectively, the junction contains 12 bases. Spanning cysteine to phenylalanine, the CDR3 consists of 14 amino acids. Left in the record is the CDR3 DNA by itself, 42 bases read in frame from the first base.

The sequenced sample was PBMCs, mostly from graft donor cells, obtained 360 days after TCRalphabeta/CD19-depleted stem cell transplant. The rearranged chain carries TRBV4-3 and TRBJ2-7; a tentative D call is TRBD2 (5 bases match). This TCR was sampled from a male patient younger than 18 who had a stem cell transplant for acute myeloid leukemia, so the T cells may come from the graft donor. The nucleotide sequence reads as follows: TGCGCCAGCAGCCTAGACGGGAACCCCTACGAGCAGTACTTC. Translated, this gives CASSLDGNPYEQYF.